Shown below are 14 T cell receptor beta chains from a single sample sequenced in a study of cytomegalovirus exposure and HLA in healthy donors. Clones were read by immunoSEQ multiplex PCR, and TCRdb kept only the in-frame ones, dropping some. Of tens of thousands of clones listed, less than 95% are singletons. Sequencing was carried out using PBMCs. These receptors were taken from a woman between 18 and 29 years old in good health and CMV-seronegative.

The V gene is TRBV7-9, the J gene TRBJ1-2; weak D call: TRBD1 (5 bases). The V and J ends lost 4 bases and 6 bases respectively, with 15 bases between them. The CDR3 length is 14 residues. Germline assignment: CDR1 SEHNR and CDR2 FQNEAQ (reference sequence). This CDR3 reads CASSSRWGEDGYTF. In DNA, the CDR3 is TGTGCCAGCAGCTCCCGTTGGGGGGAGGATGGCTACACCTTC. Filled out from reference TRBV7-9 and TRBJ1-2, the complete variable domain reads DTGVSQNPRHKITKRGQNVTFRCDPISEHNRLYWYRQTLGQGPEFLTYFQNEAQLEKSRLLSDRFSAERPKGSFSTLEIQRTEQGDSAMYLCASSSRWGEDGYTFGSGTRLTVV.

V usage is TRBV10-3 and J usage is TRBJ1-5; 9 nucleotides line up with TRBD1. Germline CDR1 ENHRY, CDR2 SYGVKD. The CDR3 covers 16 residues. Unmatched junction bases numbered 9, after V lost 5 bases and J lost 4 bases. As DNA, the CDR3 is TGTGCCATCAGTCGATCGGGACAGGGCGCAAATCAGCCCCAGCATTTT. Encoded protein: CAISRSGQGANQPQHF.

This clone was recorded only once. The gene calls are TRBV5-5 and TRBJ1-2; the D is unclear. V was trimmed by 0 bases and J by 8 bases, leaving 8 bases between them. Per the germline V gene, CDR1 is SGHKS and CDR2 is YYEKEE (reference sequence). The CDR3 length is 12 residues. Here the CDR3 reads CASSLGRLGYTF. Written as DNA, the CDR3 is TGTGCCAGCAGCTTGGGGAGGCTGGGCTACACCTTC.

The CDR3: CAISGDRDGYTF. The CDR3 coding sequence is TGTGCCATCAGTGGGGACAGGGATGGCTACACCTTC. The chain couples TRBV10-3 to TRBJ1-2, with 9 bases fitting TRBD1. The length of the CDR3 is 12 residues. Germline V gene sequence: CDR1 ENHRY, CDR2 SYGVKD. V lost 4 bases and J lost 6; bases outside the gene matches: 0.

V usage is TRBV15 and J usage is TRBJ2-1; 10 bases fit TRBD2. This CDR3 region has 13 residues. V lost 8 bases and J lost 6; bases outside the gene matches: 4. CDR1 and CDR2 from the germline V gene are LNHNV and YYDKDF (reference sequence). CDR3 sequence reads: CATGLAVSNEQFF. In DNA, the CDR3 is TGTGCCACCGGACTAGCGGTGAGCAATGAGCAGTTCTTC.

V and J are TRBV28 and TRBJ2-7; possibly TRBD2 for D (5 bases). Germline V lookup: CDR1 MDHEN, CDR2 SYDVKM. Trimming took 6 bases from V and 2 from J, leaving 17 bases between them. This CDR3 comprises 15 residues. The CDR3 loop reads CASRLERLSTYEQYF. In DNA, the CDR3 is TGTGCCAGCAGATTAGAGCGACTATCCACCTACGAGCAGTACTTC.

As to this clone: Germline is not matched at one junction end, which may reflect a read error. This rearrangement joins TRBV7-7 to TRBJ2-2, with 8 bases matching TRBD1. CDR3 size: 13 residues. CDR1 and CDR2 from the germline V gene are SSHAT and FNYEAQ (reference sequence). The DNA of the CDR3 is TGTGCTAGCAGCCCAGGGGGCGGCGGGGAGCTGTTTTTT. It specifies CASSPGGGGELFF.

The rearrangement links TRBV6-5 to TRBJ1-2; tentatively, D is TRBD1 (6 bases). The CDR3 spans 14 residues. Trimming pared 7 bases from V and 8 bases from J, leaving 20 bases between. Germline V gene sequence: CDR1 MNHEY, CDR2 SVGAGI. The CDR3 coding sequence is TGTGCCAGCACCCTCGACAGGTCGGAAGGCGGCTACACCTTC. Protein product: CASTLDRSEGGYTF.

The genes are TRBV7-9 and TRBJ2-5, with unresolved D. CDR1 and CDR2 (germline): SEHNR, FQNEAQ (reference sequence). The CDR3 extends over 12 amino acids. The germline V and J ends were trimmed by 5 bases and 5 bases, with 9 bases remaining between them. The CDR3 spells CASSMTWETQYF. CDR3 sequence (DNA): TGTGCCAGCAGCATGACTTGGGAGACCCAGTACTTC. The full variable domain, with the rest looked up from reference TRBV7-9 and TRBJ2-5, is DTGVSQNPRHKITKRGQNVTFRCDPISEHNRLYWYRQTLGQGPEFLTYFQNEAQLEKSRLLSDRFSAERPKGSFSTLEIQRTEQGDSAMYLCASSMTWETQYFGPGTRLLVL.

The chain links TRBV28 to TRBJ1-1; 8 bases align to TRBD1. Trimming removed 5 bases from V and 6 bases from J; junction bases left unmatched: 17. The length of the CDR3 is 17 residues. Germline values: CDR1 MDHEN, CDR2 SYDVKM. The CDR3 loop reads CASSPLQGMEGQAEAFF. DNA of the CDR3: TGTGCCAGCAGTCCTCTCCAGGGCATGGAGGGACAGGCTGAAGCTTTCTTT.

Worth noting for this clone: Other DNA variants within this sample encode the same CDR3. The CDR3 DNA follows: TGTGCCAGCGACACCCTACAGGGTAGGAGCTATGAGCAGTACTTC. Translation gives CASDTLQGRSYEQYF. This sequence joins TRBV2 and TRBJ2-7; tentative D call: TRBD1 (6 bases). Germline assignment: CDR1 SNHLY and CDR2 FYNNEI. The CDR3 contains 15 residues. Trimming stripped 8 bases from V and 7 bases from J, with 24 bases between. The full variable domain, with the rest looked up from reference TRBV2 and TRBJ2-7, is EPEVTQTPSHQVTQMGQEVILRCVPISNHLYFYWYRQILGQKVEFLVSFYNNEISEKSEIFDDQFSVERPDGSNFTLKIRSTKLEDSAMYFCASDTLQGRSYEQYFGPGTRLTVT.

The chain has TRBV7-6 and TRBJ2-2, with 7 bases aligning to TRBD2. The CDR3 contains 16 residues. Germline lookup yields CDR1 SGHVS and CDR2 FNYEAQ. Unmatched junction bases numbered 9, after V lost 5 bases and J lost 3 bases. The CDR3 region is CASSASQRGDTGELFF. The CDR3 DNA reads as TGTGCCAGCAGCGCTAGCCAGCGGGGCGACACCGGGGAGCTGTTTTTT.

V usage is TRBV11-2 and J usage is TRBJ2-5; 8 bases fit TRBD1. CDR3 length: 15 amino acids. Germline-derived CDR1 and CDR2 are SGHAT and FQNNGV. J lost 5 bases, V lost 6 bases, and 11 bases had no gene match. In nucleotides, the CDR3 is TGTGCCAGCAGTCGGAGCGGACAGGGTACGGAGACCCAGTACTTC. It yields the protein CASSRSGQGTETQYF.

The V call is TRBV29-1, the J call TRBJ1-2, with 7 bases identical to TRBD1. The CDR3 spans 13 residues. After removal of 7 bases from V and 5 bases from J, the junction contained 10 bases not matched to a gene. Germline V gene lookup returns CDR1 SQVTM and CDR2 ANQGSEA. The CDR3 here is CSAPMQGEYGYTF. As DNA, the CDR3 is TGCAGCGCCCCGATGCAGGGGGAGTATGGCTACACCTTC.